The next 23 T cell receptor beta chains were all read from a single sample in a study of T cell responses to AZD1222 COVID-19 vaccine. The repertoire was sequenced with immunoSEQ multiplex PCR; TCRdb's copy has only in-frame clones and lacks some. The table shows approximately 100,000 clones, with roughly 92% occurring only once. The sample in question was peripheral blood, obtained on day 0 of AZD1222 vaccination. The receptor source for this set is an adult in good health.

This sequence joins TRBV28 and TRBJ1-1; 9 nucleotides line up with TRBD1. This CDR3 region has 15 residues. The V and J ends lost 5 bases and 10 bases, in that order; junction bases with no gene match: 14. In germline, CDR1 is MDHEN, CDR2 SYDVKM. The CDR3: CASSESTGGFVGAFF. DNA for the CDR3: TGTGCCAGCAGTGAATCGACAGGGGGGTTCGTCGGAGCTTTCTTT. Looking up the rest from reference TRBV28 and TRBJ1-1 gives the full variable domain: DVKVTQSSRYLVKRTGEKVFLECVQDMDHENMFWYRQDPGLGLRLIYFSYDVKMKEKGDIPEGYSVSREKKERFSLILESASTNQTSMYLCASSESTGGFVGAFFGQGTRLTVV.

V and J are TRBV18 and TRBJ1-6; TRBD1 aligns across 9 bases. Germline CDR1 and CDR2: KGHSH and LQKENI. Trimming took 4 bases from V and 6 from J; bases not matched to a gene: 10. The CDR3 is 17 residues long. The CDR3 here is CASSLLRDRVGNSPLHF. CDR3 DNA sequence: TGTGCCAGCTCACTTCTCCGGGACAGGGTTGGTAATTCACCCCTCCACTTT.

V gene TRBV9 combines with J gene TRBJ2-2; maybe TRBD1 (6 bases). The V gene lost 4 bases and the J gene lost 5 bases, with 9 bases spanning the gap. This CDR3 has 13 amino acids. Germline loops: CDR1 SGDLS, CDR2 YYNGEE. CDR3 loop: CASSRTDTGELFF. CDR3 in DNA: TGTGCCAGCAGCCGGACAGATACCGGGGAGCTGTTTTTT.

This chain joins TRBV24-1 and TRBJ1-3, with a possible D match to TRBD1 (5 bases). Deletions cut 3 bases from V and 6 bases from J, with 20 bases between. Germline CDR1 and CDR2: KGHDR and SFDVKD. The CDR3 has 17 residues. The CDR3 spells CATSDPSRDRGVNTIYF. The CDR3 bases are TGTGCCACCAGTGATCCGAGCAGGGACCGGGGGGTAAACACCATATATTTT.

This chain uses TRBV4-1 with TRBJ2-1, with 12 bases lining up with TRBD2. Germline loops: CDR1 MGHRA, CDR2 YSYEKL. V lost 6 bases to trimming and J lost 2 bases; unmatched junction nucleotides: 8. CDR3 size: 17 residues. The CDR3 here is CASRPGLAGTTYNEQFF. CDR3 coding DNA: TGCGCCAGCAGACCCGGACTAGCGGGAACAACCTACAATGAGCAGTTCTTC.

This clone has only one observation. The CDR3 here is CASGLGSGPVFF. CDR3 sequence (DNA): TGTGCTAGTGGTTTGGGGTCGGGGCCTGTTTTCTTT. V and J are TRBV12-5 and TRBJ1-1, with D possibly matching TRBD1 (5 bases). This CDR3 has 12 amino acids. Trimming shortened V by 1 base and J by 13 bases, and 13 bases separated the two germline ends. Per the germline V gene, CDR1 is LGHNT and CDR2 is FRNRAP.

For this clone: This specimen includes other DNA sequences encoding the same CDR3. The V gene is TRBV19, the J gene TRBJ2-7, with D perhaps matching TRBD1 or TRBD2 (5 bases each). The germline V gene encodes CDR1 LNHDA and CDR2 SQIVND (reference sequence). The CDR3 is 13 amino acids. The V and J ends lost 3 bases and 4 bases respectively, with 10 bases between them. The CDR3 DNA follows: TGTGCCAGTAGTATCGCTGGGGGATACGAGCAGTACTTC. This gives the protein CASSIAGGYEQYF.

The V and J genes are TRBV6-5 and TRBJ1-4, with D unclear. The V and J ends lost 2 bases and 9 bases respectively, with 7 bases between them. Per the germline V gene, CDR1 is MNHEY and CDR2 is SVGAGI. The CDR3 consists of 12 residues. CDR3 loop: CASSYEGKKLFF. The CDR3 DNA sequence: TGTGCCAGCAGTTACGAGGGAAAAAAACTGTTTTTT.

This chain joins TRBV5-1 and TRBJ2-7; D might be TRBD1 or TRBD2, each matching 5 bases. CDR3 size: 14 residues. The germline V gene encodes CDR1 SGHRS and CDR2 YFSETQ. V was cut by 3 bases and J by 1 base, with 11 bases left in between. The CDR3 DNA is TGCGCCAGCAGCTCCGGGACGGTATCCTACGAGCAGTACTTC. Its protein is CASSSGTVSYEQYF.

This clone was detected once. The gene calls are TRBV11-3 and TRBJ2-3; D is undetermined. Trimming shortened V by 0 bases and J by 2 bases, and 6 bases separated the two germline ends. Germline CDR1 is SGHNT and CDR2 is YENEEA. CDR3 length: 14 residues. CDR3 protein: CASSLDGYTDTQYF. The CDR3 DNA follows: TGTGCCAGCAGCTTAGACGGATACACAGATACGCAGTATTTT.

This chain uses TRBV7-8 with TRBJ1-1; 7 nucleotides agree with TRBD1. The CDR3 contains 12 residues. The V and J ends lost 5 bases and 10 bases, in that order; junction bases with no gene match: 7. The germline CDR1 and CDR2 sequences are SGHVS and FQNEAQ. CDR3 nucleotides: TGTGCCAGCAGCCCAGGGGGGGGTTCAGCTTTCTTT. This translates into CASSPGGGSAFF. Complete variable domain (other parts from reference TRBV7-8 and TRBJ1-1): GAGVSQSPRYKVAKRGQDVALRCDPISGHVSLFWYQQALGQGPEFLTYFQNEAQLDKSGLPSDRFFAERPEGSVSTLKIQRTQQEDSAVYLCASSPGGGSAFFGQGTRLTVV.

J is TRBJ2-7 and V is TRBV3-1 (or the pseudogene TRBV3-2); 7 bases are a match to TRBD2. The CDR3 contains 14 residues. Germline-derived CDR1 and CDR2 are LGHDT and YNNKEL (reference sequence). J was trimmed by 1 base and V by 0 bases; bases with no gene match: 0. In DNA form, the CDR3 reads TGTGCCAGCAGCCAAGACGGGGGGTCCTACGAGCAGTACTTC. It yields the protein CASSQDGGSYEQYF.

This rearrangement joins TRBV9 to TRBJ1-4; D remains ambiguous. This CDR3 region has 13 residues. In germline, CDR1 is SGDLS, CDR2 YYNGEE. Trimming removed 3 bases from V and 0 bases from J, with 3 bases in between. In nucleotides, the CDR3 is TGTGCCAGCAGCGAGACAACTAATGAAAAACTGTTTTTT. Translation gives CASSETTNEKLFF.

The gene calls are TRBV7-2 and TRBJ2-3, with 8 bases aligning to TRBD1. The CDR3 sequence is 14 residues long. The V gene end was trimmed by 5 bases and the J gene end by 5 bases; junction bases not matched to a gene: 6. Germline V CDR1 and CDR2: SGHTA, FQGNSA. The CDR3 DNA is TGTGCCAGCAGCCTAGGACAGGGTGAAGATACGCAGTATTTT. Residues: CASSLGQGEDTQYF.

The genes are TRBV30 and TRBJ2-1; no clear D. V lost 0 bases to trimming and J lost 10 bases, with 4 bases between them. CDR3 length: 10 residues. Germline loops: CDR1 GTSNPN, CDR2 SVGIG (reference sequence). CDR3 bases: TGTGCCTGGAGTGTTGGGGAGCAGTTCTTC. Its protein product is CAWSVGEQFF.

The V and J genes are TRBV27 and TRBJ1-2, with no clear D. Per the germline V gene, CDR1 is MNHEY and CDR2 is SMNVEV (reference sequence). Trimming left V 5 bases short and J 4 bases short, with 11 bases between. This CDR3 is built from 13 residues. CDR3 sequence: CASSLSGGYGYTF. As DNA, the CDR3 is TGTGCCAGCAGTCTCTCGGGAGGCTATGGCTACACCTTC.

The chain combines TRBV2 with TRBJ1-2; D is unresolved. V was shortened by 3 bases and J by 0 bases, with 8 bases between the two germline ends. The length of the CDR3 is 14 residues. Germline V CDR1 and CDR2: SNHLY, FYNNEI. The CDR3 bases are TGTGCCAGCAGTGACGAGAAGACTAACTATGGCTACACCTTC. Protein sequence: CASSDEKTNYGYTF.

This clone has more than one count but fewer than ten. The CDR3 coding sequence is TGTGCCAGCAGCTTAGCCCTGGGAGGGACTGAAGCTTTCTTT. It codes for CASSLALGGTEAFF. This chain links TRBV7-8 with TRBJ1-1; D remains ambiguous. CDR3 size: 14 residues. V was pared by 0 bases and J by 5 bases, with 10 bases between. Germline V gene data show CDR1 as SGHVS and CDR2 as FQNEAQ. The variable domain in full, with the rest retrieved from reference TRBV7-8 and TRBJ1-1, is GAGVSQSPRYKVAKRGQDVALRCDPISGHVSLFWYQQALGQGPEFLTYFQNEAQLDKSGLPSDRFFAERPEGSVSTLKIQRTQQEDSAVYLCASSLALGGTEAFFGQGTRLTVV.

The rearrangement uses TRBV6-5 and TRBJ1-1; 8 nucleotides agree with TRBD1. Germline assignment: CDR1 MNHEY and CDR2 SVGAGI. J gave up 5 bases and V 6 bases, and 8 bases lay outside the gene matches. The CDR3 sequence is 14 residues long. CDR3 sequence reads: CASRSTGGRTEAFF. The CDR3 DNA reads TGTGCCAGCAGGAGTACAGGGGGTAGGACTGAAGCTTTCTTT.

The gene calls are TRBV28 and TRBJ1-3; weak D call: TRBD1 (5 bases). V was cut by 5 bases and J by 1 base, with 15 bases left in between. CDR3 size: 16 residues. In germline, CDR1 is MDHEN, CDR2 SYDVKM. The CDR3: CASSPRGGRSGNTIYF. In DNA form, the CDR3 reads TGTGCCAGCAGTCCCCGCGGGGGTAGATCTGGAAACACCATATATTTT.

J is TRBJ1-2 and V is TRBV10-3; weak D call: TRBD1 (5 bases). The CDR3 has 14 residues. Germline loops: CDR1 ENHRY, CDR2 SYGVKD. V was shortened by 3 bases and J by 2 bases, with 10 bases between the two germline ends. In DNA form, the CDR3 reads TGTGCCATCAGTGAACGCCAGGGAAACTATGGCTACACCTTC. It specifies CAISERQGNYGYTF.

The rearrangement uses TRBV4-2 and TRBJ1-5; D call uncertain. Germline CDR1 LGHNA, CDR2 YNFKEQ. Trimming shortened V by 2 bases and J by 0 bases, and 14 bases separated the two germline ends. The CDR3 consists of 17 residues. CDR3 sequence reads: CASSQPLAGISNQPQHF. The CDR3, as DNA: TGTGCCAGCAGCCAACCCCTAGCGGGAATTAGCAATCAGCCCCAGCATTTT.

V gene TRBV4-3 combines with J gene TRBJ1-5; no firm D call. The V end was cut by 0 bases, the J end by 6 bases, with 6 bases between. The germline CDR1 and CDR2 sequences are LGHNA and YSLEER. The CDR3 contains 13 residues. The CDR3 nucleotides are TGCGCCAGCAGCCAAGAGGAGGGTCAGCCCCAGCATTTT. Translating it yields CASSQEEGQPQHF.